This T cell receptor beta chain appears in the sequencing data of a study of shared clonotypes between healthy human individuals. Trimming at V came to 7 bases and at J to 5 bases, leaving 8 bases not matched to a gene. CDR1 and CDR2 from the germline V gene are MRHNA and SNTAGT. The CDR3 has 15 residues. The data were produced by immunoSEQ multiplex PCR, yet TCRdb's version contains in-frame clones alone and is incomplete. Of more than 2,000,000 clones in the sample, over 85% were seen once. Sequenced material: naive CD4+ T cells from PBMCs. Subset in this sample: CD45RA+ positively selected. V and J are TRBV6-4 and TRBJ2-1, with 10 bases aligning to TRBD2. The sequence derives from a man between 18 and 29 years old in good health. Some clones in this sample may be carry-over from other donors' samples. The CDR3 region is CASITTSGKNNEQFF. CDR3 coding DNA: TGTGCCAGCATCACTACTAGCGGGAAAAACAATGAGCAGTTCTTC.